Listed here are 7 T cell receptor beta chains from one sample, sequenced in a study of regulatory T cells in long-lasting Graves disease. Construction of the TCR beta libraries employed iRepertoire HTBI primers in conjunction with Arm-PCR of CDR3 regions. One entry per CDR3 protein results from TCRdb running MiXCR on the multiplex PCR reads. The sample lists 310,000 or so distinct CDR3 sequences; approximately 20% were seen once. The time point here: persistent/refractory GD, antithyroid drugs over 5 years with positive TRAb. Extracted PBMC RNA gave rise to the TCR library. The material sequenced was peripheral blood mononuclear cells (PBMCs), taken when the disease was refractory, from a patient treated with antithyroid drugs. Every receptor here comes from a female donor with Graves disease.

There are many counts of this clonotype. The CDR3 region has the DNA TGTGCCAGCAGTTTAAAGGCTACGAACACTGAAGCTTTCTTT. It yields the protein CASSLKATNTEAFF. The chain recombines TRBV12-3 or TRBV12-4 with TRBJ1-1; D unclear. V was shortened by 2 bases and J by 1 base, with 8 bases between the two germline ends. The CDR3 loop spans 14 amino acids.

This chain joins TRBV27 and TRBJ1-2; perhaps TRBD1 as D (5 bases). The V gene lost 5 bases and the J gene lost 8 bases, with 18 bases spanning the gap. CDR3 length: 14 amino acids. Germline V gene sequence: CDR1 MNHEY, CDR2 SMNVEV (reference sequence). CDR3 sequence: CASSEGQGGGGYTF. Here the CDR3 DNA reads TGTGCCAGCAGTGAGGGGCAGGGAGGCGGGGGCTACACCTTC.

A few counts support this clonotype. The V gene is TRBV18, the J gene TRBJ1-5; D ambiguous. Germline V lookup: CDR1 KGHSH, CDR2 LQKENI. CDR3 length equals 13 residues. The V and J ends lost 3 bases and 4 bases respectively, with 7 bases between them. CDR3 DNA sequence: TGTGCCAGCTCACCGGAGACAAATCAGCCCCAGCATTTT. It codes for CASSPETNQPQHF.

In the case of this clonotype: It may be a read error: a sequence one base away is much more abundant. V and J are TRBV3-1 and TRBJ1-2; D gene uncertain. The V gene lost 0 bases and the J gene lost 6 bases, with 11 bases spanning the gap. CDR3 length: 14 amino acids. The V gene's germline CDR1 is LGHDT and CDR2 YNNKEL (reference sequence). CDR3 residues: CASSQDGEKDGYTF. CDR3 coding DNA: TGTGCCAGCAGCCAAGATGGGGAGAAAGATGGCTACACCTTC.

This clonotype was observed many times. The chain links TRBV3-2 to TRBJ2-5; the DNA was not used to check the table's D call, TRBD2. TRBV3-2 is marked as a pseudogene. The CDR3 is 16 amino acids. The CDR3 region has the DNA TGTGCCAGCAGCCAAGCTGGACTAGCGGACCAAGAGACCCAGTACTTC. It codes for CASSQAGLADQETQYF.

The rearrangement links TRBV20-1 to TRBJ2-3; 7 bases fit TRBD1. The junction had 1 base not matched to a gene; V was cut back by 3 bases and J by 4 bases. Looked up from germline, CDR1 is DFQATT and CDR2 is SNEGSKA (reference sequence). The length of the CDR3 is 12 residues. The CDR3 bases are TGCAGTGCTAGTCAGGGGGCAGATACGCAGTATTTT. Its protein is CSASQGADTQYF.

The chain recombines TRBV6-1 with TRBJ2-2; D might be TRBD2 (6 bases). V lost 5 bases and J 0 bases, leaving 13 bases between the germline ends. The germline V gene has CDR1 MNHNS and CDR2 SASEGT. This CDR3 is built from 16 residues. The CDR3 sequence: CASSPGLYANTGELFF. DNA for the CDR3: TGTGCCAGCAGTCCCGGACTATACGCGAACACCGGGGAGCTGTTTTTT.